This TCR beta chain was recorded in a study of blood T cell repertoires in COVID-19. About the study: Collection of acute and convalescent COVID-19 samples took place in the United States, Italy and Spain. PBMCs, B-cell-depleted T cells, or T cells were the source of the cDNA or gDNA that made up the material.

As handled by the study authors: Nucleated cell counts were estimated from reference gene primer amplification. Clones were read by immunoSEQ multiplex PCR, and TCRdb kept only the in-frame ones, dropping some. V and J calls and clone size are as listed in that table; D and trimming were resolved from the DNA. The sample has roughly 140,000 clones; around four fifths are singletons. The CDR3 loop spans 15 amino acids. Trimming took 1 base from V and 5 from J; bases not matched to a gene: 6. The V gene's germline CDR1 is SEHNR and CDR2 FQNEAQ (reference sequence). A few counts support this clone. The V gene is TRBV7-9, the J gene TRBJ2-7; 9 bases match TRBD2. Material: peripheral blood. The source is a middle-aged woman with active or convalescent COVID-19. CDR3 nucleotide sequence: TGTGCCAGCAGCTTAGACTGGCGGGGGGGCCACGAGCAGTACTTC. Its protein product is CASSLDWRGGHEQYF.